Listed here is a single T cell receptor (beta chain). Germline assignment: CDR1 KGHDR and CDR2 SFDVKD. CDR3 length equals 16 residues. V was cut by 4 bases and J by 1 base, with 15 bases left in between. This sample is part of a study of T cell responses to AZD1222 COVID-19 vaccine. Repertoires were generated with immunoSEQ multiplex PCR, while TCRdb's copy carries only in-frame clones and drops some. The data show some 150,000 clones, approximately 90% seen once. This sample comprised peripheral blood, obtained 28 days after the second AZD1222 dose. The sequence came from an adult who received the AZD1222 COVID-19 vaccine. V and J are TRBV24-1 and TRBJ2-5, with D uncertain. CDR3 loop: CATSERTILTQETQYF. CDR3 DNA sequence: TGTGCCACCAGTGAAAGGACCATCCTTACCCAAGAGACCCAGTACTTC.